This paragraph covers one TCR beta chain sequence. This clonotype was found a few times. This clone's antigen is unknown. The sample holds no much larger clone one base away, and base qualities are not on file. This specimen comes from a study of patients and donors after allogeneic stem cell transplantation (dated by TCRdb to the early 2020s). The method behind the library was RT-PCR. The sequencer was a NextSeq 550. TCRdb reworked the public reads: Q25 trimming with fastp, MiXCR clone assembly, productive beta chains retained. Every entry covers one CDR3 protein and lists the most common genes and DNA from its rows. The sample table contains about 960,000 distinct CDR3 sequences; only one count was recorded for 18% of them. 5% to 7.5% of the sample comes from the top ten. The cysteine opens and the phenylalanine closes a CDR3 of 14 amino acids. Only CDR3 DNA is held: 42 bases, read in frame from base 1. The V and J ends are trimmed by 4 bases and 4 bases, leaving 10 bases between them. CDR1 and CDR2, per the germline V gene (reference sequence), are MNHEY and SMNVEV.

What was sequenced was blood, either unsorted or a sorted T cell fraction (not recorded which). This sequence originates from a human donor who was either an allogeneic HSCT recipient or a stem cell or donor lymphocyte infusion donor (not recorded which). It is not recorded whose cells these are; they may come from a transplant donor. The sequence is built from TRBV27 and TRBJ2-2; the D gene cannot be resolved reliably. The nucleotides are TGTGCCAGCAGTTCTGGGCCGATCACCGGGGAGCTGTTTTTT. Its protein product is CASSSGPITGELFF.